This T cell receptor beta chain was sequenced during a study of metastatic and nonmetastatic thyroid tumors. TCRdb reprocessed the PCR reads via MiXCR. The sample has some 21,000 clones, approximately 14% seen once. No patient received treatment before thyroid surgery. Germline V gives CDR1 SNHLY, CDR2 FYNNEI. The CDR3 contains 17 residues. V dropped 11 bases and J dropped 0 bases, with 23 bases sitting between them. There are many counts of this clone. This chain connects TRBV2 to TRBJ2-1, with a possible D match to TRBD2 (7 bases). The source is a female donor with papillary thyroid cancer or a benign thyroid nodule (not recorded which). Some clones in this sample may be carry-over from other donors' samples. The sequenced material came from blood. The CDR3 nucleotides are TGTGCCTGCCTGGAGGAGGGGGAGGGGGTCTCCTACAATGAGCAGTTCTTC. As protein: CACLEEGEGVSYNEQFF.